Listed here are 12 T cell receptor beta chains from one sample, sequenced in a study of cytomegalovirus exposure and HLA in healthy donors. The PCR contained 60 Vbeta and 13 Jbeta primers. Produced via immunoSEQ multiplex PCR; TCRdb's table is partial and in-frame only. The top ten clones hold under 2.5% of a sample with about 110,000 clones, over 15% of them seen once. The source material was PBMCs. The origin of the receptors is a woman aged 18-30 years in good health and CMV-seronegative.

This rearrangement joins TRBV19 to TRBJ1-5; no clear D. The CDR3 has 14 residues. Germline-derived CDR1 and CDR2 are LNHDA and SQIVND (reference sequence). V was clipped by 3 bases and J by 5 bases, with 11 bases between them. CDR3 DNA sequence: TGTGCCAGTAGTATCACCTCGGGAGATCAGCCCCAGCATTTT. As protein: CASSITSGDQPQHF.

This chain connects TRBV6-1 to TRBJ1-5; a possible D gene is TRBD1 (5 bases). Trimming stripped 10 bases from V and 0 bases from J, with 10 bases between. CDR1 is MNHNS, CDR2 SASEGT, per germline. This CDR3 comprises 13 residues. The DNA for the CDR3 is TGTGCCACCTGGGGCTTTAGCAATCAGCCCCAGCATTTT. Translated: CATWGFSNQPQHF.

The chain employs TRBV28 and TRBJ1-5; D call uncertain. Per the germline V gene, CDR1 is MDHEN and CDR2 is SYDVKM. Deletions cut 6 bases from V and 9 bases from J, with 9 bases between. The CDR3 extends over 11 amino acids. The CDR3 region has the DNA TGTGCCAGCAGCGGGTTTTCGCCCCAGCATTTT. This encodes CASSGFSPQHF.

This clone was found a few times. The V call is TRBV5-1, the J call TRBJ2-1; 13 positions agree with TRBD2. Germline loops: CDR1 SGHRS, CDR2 YFSETQ. V lost 5 bases to trimming and J lost 0 bases; unmatched junction nucleotides: 11. CDR3 length equals 19 residues. Written as DNA, the CDR3 is TGCGCCAGCAGATTGACTAGCGGGAGGTCTCGAAGCTCCTACAATGAGCAGTTCTTC. Its protein is CASRLTSGRSRSSYNEQFF.

The rearrangement uses TRBV5-1 and TRBJ2-3, with 10 bases lining up with TRBD1. The CDR3 covers 18 residues. From germline, CDR1 is SGHRS and CDR2 YFSETQ. The V segment lost 1 base and the J segment 1 base; nucleotides outside the gene matches: 9. The CDR3 reads CASSLRQGAILGTDTQYF. CDR3 nucleotides: TGCGCCAGCAGCTTGAGACAGGGGGCTATCTTGGGCACAGATACGCAGTATTTT. Variable domain in full (rest from reference TRBV5-1 and TRBJ2-3): KAGVTQTPRYLIKTRGQQVTLSCSPISGHRSVSWYQQTPGQGLQFLFEYFSETQRNKGNFPGRFSGRQFSNSRSEMNVSTLELGDSALYLCASSLRQGAILGTDTQYFGPGTRLTVL.

This clone was recorded a few times. The chain combines TRBV2 with TRBJ2-7; D possibly corresponds to TRBD1 (5 bases). CDR1 SNHLY and CDR2 FYNNEI come from the germline V gene. Deletions cut 8 bases from V and 0 bases from J, with 17 bases between. This CDR3 has 15 residues. The CDR3 DNA sequence: TGTGCCAGCTGCGACAGCCCACACCCCTCCTACGAGCAGTACTTC. This codes for CASCDSPHPSYEQYF.

The chain employs TRBV27 and TRBJ2-1, with 7 bases matching TRBD2. In germline, CDR1 is MNHEY, CDR2 SMNVEV (reference sequence). The CDR3 contains 14 residues. V gave up 1 base and J gave up 9 bases; unmatched junction bases: 6. The CDR3 DNA is TGTGCCAGCAGTTTATATGGGACGGGGGGTGAGCAGTTCTTC. Amino acid sequence: CASSLYGTGGEQFF.

The rearrangement joins TRBV27 to TRBJ2-3; no clear D gene. The V end lost 5 bases, the J end lost 0 bases, and 3 bases lay between the germline ends. CDR1 is MNHEY and CDR2 is SMNVEV in the germline V gene (reference sequence). This CDR3 contains 12 residues. The CDR3 reads CASSPSTDTQYF. The CDR3 nucleotides are TGTGCCAGCAGTCCTAGCACAGATACGCAGTATTTT.

V and J are TRBV28 and TRBJ1-1; 9 bases line up with TRBD1. This CDR3 spans 15 amino acids. V lost 5 bases and J lost 4; bases outside the gene matches: 8. CDR1 and CDR2 (germline): MDHEN, SYDVKM. The CDR3 DNA reads as TGTGCCAGCAGTGCCCGGACAGGGGTTGGCACTGAAGCTTTCTTT. It codes for CASSARTGVGTEAFF.

This chain links TRBV5-8 with TRBJ2-5, with TRBD2 identical over 9 bases. Germline lookup yields CDR1 SGHTS and CDR2 YDEGEE. Losses at the gene ends were 7 bases for V and 2 bases for J; bases not matched to a gene: 15. The CDR3 sequence is 17 residues long. CDR3 region: CASAGGASLWRQETQYF. The CDR3 nucleotides read TGTGCCAGCGCGGGGGGGGCTTCGTTGTGGAGACAAGAGACCCAGTACTTC.

The V gene is TRBV15, the J gene TRBJ2-7; D is perhaps TRBD1 (6 bases). This CDR3 spans 14 amino acids. CDR1 LNHNV and CDR2 YYDKDF come from the germline V gene (reference sequence). Trimming shortened V by 0 bases and J by 1 base, and 7 bases separated the two germline ends. The CDR3 here is CATSRDRGSYEQYF. The DNA of the CDR3 is TGTGCCACCAGCAGAGACAGGGGATCCTACGAGCAGTACTTC.

There are a few counts of this clone. The chain uses TRBV5-1 and TRBJ2-7, with D unresolved. The CDR3 extends over 15 amino acids. The V gene lost 4 bases and the J gene lost 4 bases, with 18 bases spanning the gap. CDR1 and CDR2 from the germline V gene are SGHRS and YFSETQ. The CDR3 nucleotides are TGCGCCAGCAGCCAGGAACTCTCCACAGAATACGAGCAGTACTTC. Protein product: CASSQELSTEYEQYF.